The 8 T cell receptor beta chains reported below all come from one sample, sequenced in a study of blood T cell repertoires in COVID-19. Some clones are missing from TCRdb's copy, which holds only in-frame ones; the method was immunoSEQ multiplex PCR. Of about 250,000 clones listed, roughly 91% are singletons. The material sequenced was peripheral blood. The receptors were gathered from a man aged 30 to 39 with acute or convalescent COVID-19.

The V gene is TRBV9, the J gene TRBJ2-5; 7 bases fit TRBD2. From germline, CDR1 is SGDLS and CDR2 YYNGEE. The CDR3 runs 14 residues. Unmatched junction bases numbered 4, after V lost 0 bases and J lost 5 bases. In DNA form, the CDR3 reads TGTGCCAGCAGCGTAGTGGGAGGGGTGGAGACCCAGTACTTC. Amino acid sequence: CASSVVGGVETQYF.

The V and J genes are TRBV7-2 and TRBJ2-7, with TRBD2 identical over 9 bases. The CDR3 loop spans 15 amino acids. Trimming took 1 base from V and 3 from J; bases not matched to a gene: 4. Germline V gene sequence: CDR1 SGHTA, CDR2 FQGNSA. Here the CDR3 DNA reads TGTGCCAGCAGCTTAGATGGGACTAGCAGCTACGAGCAGTACTTC. This translates into CASSLDGTSSYEQYF.

The V and J genes are TRBV5-8 and TRBJ2-6; the D is unclear. Germline CDR1 SGHTS, CDR2 YDEGEE. The germline V and J ends were trimmed by 0 bases and 0 bases, with 7 bases remaining between them. The CDR3 runs 16 residues. CDR3 in amino acids: CASSLGLRSGANVLTF. As DNA, the CDR3 is TGTGCCAGCAGCTTGGGACTCCGCTCTGGGGCCAACGTCCTGACTTTC.

The CDR3 protein is CASSYSNTGLGGYTF. The CDR3 DNA sequence: TGTGCCAGCAGTTACTCCAACACAGGGTTGGGGGGCTACACCTTC. The chain uses TRBV6-6 and TRBJ1-2; weak D call: TRBD1 (6 bases). Germline V lookup: CDR1 MNHNY, CDR2 SVGAGI (reference sequence). CDR3 length: 15 residues. Trimming stripped 0 bases from V and 8 bases from J, with 16 bases between.

This clone occurred once. The chain combines TRBV3-1 (or the pseudogene TRBV3-2) with TRBJ2-7, with D tentatively TRBD1 (5 bases). V gave up 1 base and J gave up 4 bases, with 20 bases separating them. The CDR3 totals 17 residues. Germline V gene data show CDR1 as LGHDT and CDR2 as YNNKEL (reference sequence). The CDR3, as DNA: TGTGCCAGCAGCCAAGTTTTCGACAGTCGCCCAGGTTACGAGCAGTACTTC. Its protein product is CASSQVFDSRPGYEQYF.

The chain employs TRBV30 and TRBJ2-3, with 8 bases fitting TRBD1. This CDR3 has 14 amino acids. V shed 4 bases, J shed 1 base, and the junction held 4 bases outside the gene matches. The germline V gene has CDR1 GTSNPN and CDR2 SVGIG (reference sequence). The CDR3 protein is CAWTSGQGTDTQYF. DNA of the CDR3: TGTGCCTGGACCTCGGGACAGGGCACAGATACGCAGTATTTT.

The CDR3 reads CASSQIHRDTNSPLHF. CDR3 DNA: TGTGCCAGCAGCCAAATCCACCGGGACACTAATTCACCCCTCCACTTT. The rearrangement uses TRBV14 and TRBJ1-6; D might be TRBD1 (6 bases). V lost 2 bases to trimming and J lost 6 bases, with 14 bases between them. Per germline, CDR1 SGHDN and CDR2 FVKESK. There are 16 residues in the CDR3.

The chain employs TRBV19 and TRBJ2-7, with 10 bases aligning to TRBD1. Trimming took 3 bases from V and 4 from J; bases not matched to a gene: 0. In germline, CDR1 is LNHDA, CDR2 SQIVND (reference sequence). The CDR3 consists of 13 residues. The CDR3 sequence: CASSMGQGYEQYF. The CDR3 DNA reads as TGTGCCAGTAGTATGGGACAGGGGTACGAGCAGTACTTC. The whole variable domain, filled in from reference TRBV19 and TRBJ2-7, reads DGGITQSPKYLFRKEGQNVTLSCEQNLNHDAMYWYRQDPGQGLRLIYYSQIVNDFQKGDIAEGYSVSREKKESFPLTVTSAQKNPTAFYLCASSMGQGYEQYFGPGTRLTVT.